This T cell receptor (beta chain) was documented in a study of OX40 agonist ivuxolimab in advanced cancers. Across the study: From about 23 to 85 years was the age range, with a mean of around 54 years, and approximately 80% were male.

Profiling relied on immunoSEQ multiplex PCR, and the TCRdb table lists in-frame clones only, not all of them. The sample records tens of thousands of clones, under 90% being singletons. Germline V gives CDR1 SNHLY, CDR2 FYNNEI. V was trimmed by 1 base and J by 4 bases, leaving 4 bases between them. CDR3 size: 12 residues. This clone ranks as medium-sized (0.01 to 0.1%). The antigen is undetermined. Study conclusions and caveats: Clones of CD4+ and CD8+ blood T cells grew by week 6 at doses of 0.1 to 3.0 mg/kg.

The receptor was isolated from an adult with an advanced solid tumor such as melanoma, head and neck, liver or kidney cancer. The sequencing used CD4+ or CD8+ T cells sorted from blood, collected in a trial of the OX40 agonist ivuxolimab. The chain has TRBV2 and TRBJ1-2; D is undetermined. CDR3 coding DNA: TGTGCCAGCAGTGAAGGCGGCTATGGCTACACCTTC. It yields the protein CASSEGGYGYTF.